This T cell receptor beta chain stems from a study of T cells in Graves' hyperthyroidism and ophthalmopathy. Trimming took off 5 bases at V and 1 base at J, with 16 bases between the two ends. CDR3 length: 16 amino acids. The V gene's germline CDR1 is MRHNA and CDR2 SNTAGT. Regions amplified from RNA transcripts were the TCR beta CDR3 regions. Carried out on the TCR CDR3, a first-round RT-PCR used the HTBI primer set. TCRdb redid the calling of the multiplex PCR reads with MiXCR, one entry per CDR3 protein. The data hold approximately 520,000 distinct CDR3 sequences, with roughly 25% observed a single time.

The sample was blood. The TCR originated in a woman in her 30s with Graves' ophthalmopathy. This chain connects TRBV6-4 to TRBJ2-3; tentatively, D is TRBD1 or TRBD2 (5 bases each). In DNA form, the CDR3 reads TGTGCCAGCAGTCCCGCCGCCGGGGCGGGCACAGATACGCAGTATTTT. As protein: CASSPAAGAGTDTQYF.